This TCR beta chain originates from a study of cytomegalovirus exposure and HLA in healthy donors. Study-level points and caveats: There were several of the most significant clusters that appeared linked to common viral pathogens in a later analysis.

PCR involved 60 Vbeta and 13 Jbeta primers. Assay: immunoSEQ multiplex PCR; the TCRdb copy retains only in-frame clones and omits some. The sample table includes about 190,000 clones. Note on this clone: Its specificity is not known.

Material: PBMCs. This receptor was taken from a woman aged 30 to 39 in good health and CMV-seropositive.

CDR3 DNA: TGTGCCAGCAGGCCCGGACACCGCTCTGGAAACACCATATATTTT. It encodes CASRPGHRSGNTIYF. The chain couples TRBV7-2 to TRBJ1-3; TRBD1 is a possible D gene (5 bases). V lost 6 bases to trimming and J lost 0 bases, with 12 bases between them. CDR1 SGHTA and CDR2 FQGNSA come from the germline V gene. The CDR3 has 15 residues.